Following are 26 T cell receptor beta chains from one sample sequenced in a study of CXCR3-negative and CXCR3-positive naive CD8 T cells. Study findings and constraints: A higher hydrophobicity marked the TRB CDR3s of CXCR3-positive naive cells versus CXCR3-negative naive cells.

The authors prepared UMI-labeled TRB cDNA libraries by 5' RACE. TCRdb re-called the 5' RACE reads, yielding one record per CDR3 amino acid sequence without DNA. Here the sample table reports approximately 88,000 distinct CDR3 sequences. These TCRs' antigens remain unknown. The sequenced material came from naive CXCR3+ CD8+ T cells from blood. Sample subset: CD45RO-CCR7+CD27+CD95- naive CD8+ T cells expressing CXCR3 (TNR3+). These receptors were taken from a human donor in good health. Some clones in this sample may be carry-over from other donors' samples.

The chain joins TRBV28 to TRBJ2-1; TCRdb's D gene call, TRBD2, goes unchecked for lack of DNA. Germline V gene sequence: CDR1 MDHEN, CDR2 SYDVKM. The CDR3 loop spans 15 amino acids. This CDR3 reads CASSATGGKYNEQFF.

The chain combines TRBV5-1 with TRBJ2-7; TCRdb indicates TRBD1, and absent DNA this call remains unverified. Germline V gives CDR1 SGHRS, CDR2 YFSETQ. The CDR3 consists of 13 residues. The CDR3 here is CASSQDSAYEQYF. The whole variable domain, filled in from reference TRBV5-1 and TRBJ2-7, reads KAGVTQTPRYLIKTRGQQVTLSCSPISGHRSVSWYQQTPGQGLQFLFEYFSETQRNKGNFPGRFSGRQFSNSRSEMNVSTLELGDSALYLCASSQDSAYEQYFGPGTRLTVT.

The V gene is TRBV28, the J gene TRBJ1-5; TCRdb's D gene call, TRBD1, goes unchecked for lack of DNA. The length of the CDR3 is 16 residues. From germline, CDR1 is MDHEN and CDR2 SYDVKM. The CDR3 is CASSSRHPGTQQPQHF.

The chain combines TRBV20-1 with TRBJ2-1. The CDR3 consists of 13 residues. Germline loops: CDR1 DFQATT, CDR2 SNEGSKA (reference sequence). CDR3 protein: CSARDTVNNEQFF.

The V and J genes are TRBV5-1 and TRBJ2-1; TCRdb gives TRBD1 as the D gene, but with no DNA this cannot be confirmed. Germline V gene lookup returns CDR1 SGHRS and CDR2 YFSETQ. This CDR3 contains 11 residues. This chain's CDR3 is CASSFGQEQFF.

The chain employs TRBV4-1 and TRBJ2-7; TCRdb lists TRBD2, though no DNA is available to test this call. This CDR3 contains 15 residues. The germline V gene encodes CDR1 MGHRA and CDR2 YSYEKL. The CDR3 protein is CASSTRGGALYEQYF.

The chain employs TRBV23-1 and TRBJ2-1; TCRdb picks TRBD2, but there is no DNA to check that call. TRBV23-1 is an open reading frame, and its role is uncertain. CDR3 length equals 13 residues. Here the CDR3 reads CASPTSGYNEQFF.

V usage is TRBV5-1 and J usage is TRBJ2-5. The CDR3 totals 13 residues. Germline CDR1 is SGHRS and CDR2 is YFSETQ. CDR3: CASSLYSQETQYF.

V usage is TRBV28 and J usage is TRBJ1-1; TCRdb proposes TRBD1, but this gene call is untestable without DNA. The CDR3 covers 13 residues. Germline lookup yields CDR1 MDHEN and CDR2 SYDVKM. CDR3 region: CAGNDSPNTEAFF.

This chain links TRBV4-3 with TRBJ2-7. The CDR3 has 13 residues. Germline V gene sequence: CDR1 LGHNA, CDR2 YSLEER. CDR3 protein: CASSQGETYEQYF.

J is TRBJ2-1 and V is TRBV28. This CDR3 region has 14 residues. The germline CDR1 and CDR2 sequences are MDHEN and SYDVKM. CDR3 residues: CASSLSYRYNEQFF.

V and J are TRBV6-2 or TRBV6-3 and TRBJ2-3; TCRdb gives TRBD2 as the D gene, but with no DNA this cannot be confirmed. This CDR3 comprises 14 residues. The germline CDR1 and CDR2 sequences are MNHEY and SVGEGT. CDR3 sequence: CASSFLAATDTQYF.

V and J are TRBV6-1 and TRBJ2-7; TCRdb calls TRBD1, which cannot be checked without DNA. Germline V gene sequence: CDR1 MNHNS, CDR2 SASEGT. CDR3 size: 14 residues. CDR3 loop: CASSDGTETLQGYF.

The V call is TRBV24-1, the J call TRBJ2-5. The V gene's germline CDR1 is KGHDR and CDR2 SFDVKD. This CDR3 is 12 amino acids long. The CDR3 loop reads CATSGEEETQYF.

The V and J genes are TRBV4-1 and TRBJ2-1. This CDR3 region has 12 residues. The V gene's germline CDR1 is MGHRA and CDR2 YSYEKL. CDR3 in amino acids: CASSQFVGEQFF.

V is TRBV7-9 and J is TRBJ2-1. Germline values: CDR1 SEHNR, CDR2 FQNEAQ (reference sequence). The CDR3 consists of 13 residues. The CDR3 region is CASSLAPGNEQFF.

This chain connects TRBV28 to TRBJ2-5; absent DNA, TCRdb's TRBD2 call cannot be checked. There are 14 residues in the CDR3. In germline, CDR1 is MDHEN, CDR2 SYDVKM. CDR3: CASSFRGIGKTQYF. Drawing the rest from reference TRBV28 and TRBJ2-5, the complete variable domain is DVKVTQSSRYLVKRTGEKVFLECVQDMDHENMFWYRQDPGLGLRLIYFSYDVKMKEKGDIPEGYSVSREKKERFSLILESASTNQTSMYLCASSFRGIGKTQYFGPGTRLLVL.

The J gene is TRBJ2-5, the V gene TRBV6-6; TCRdb gives TRBD2 as the D gene, but with no DNA this cannot be confirmed. The CDR3 is 19 residues long. Looked up from germline, CDR1 is MNHNY and CDR2 is SVGAGI (reference sequence). The CDR3 here is CASSYLGLAGGDGQETQYF.

The chain combines TRBV28 with TRBJ2-7; TCRdb returns TRBD1, unconfirmable since there is no DNA. Germline CDR1 and CDR2: MDHEN and SYDVKM. The CDR3 extends over 15 amino acids. The CDR3: CASNLGPGQGYEQYF.

The chain couples TRBV29-1 to TRBJ1-2. The length of the CDR3 is 15 residues. The germline CDR1 and CDR2 sequences are SQVTM and ANQGSEA. CDR3 in amino acids: CSVGGTSNINYGYTF.

V usage is TRBV6-2 or TRBV6-3 and J usage is TRBJ2-7. Germline lookup yields CDR1 MNHEY and CDR2 SVGEGT. This CDR3 region has 14 residues. Here the CDR3 reads CASSYRSAAYEQYF.

The V and J genes are TRBV27 and TRBJ1-1; as DNA is missing, the TRBD1 call by TCRdb cannot be tested. This CDR3 has 14 amino acids. Germline V gene sequence: CDR1 MNHEY, CDR2 SMNVEV (reference sequence). CDR3 amino acids: CATSSLEGAIEAFF.

V is TRBV7-9 and J is TRBJ2-4; there is no DNA to check the TCRdb D call of TRBD1. The CDR3 is 17 amino acids. Germline-derived CDR1 and CDR2 are SEHNR and FQNEAQ (reference sequence). The CDR3 spells CASSLAGPPRGKNIQYF. Complete variable domain (other parts from reference TRBV7-9 and TRBJ2-4): DTGVSQNPRHKITKRGQNVTFRCDPISEHNRLYWYRQTLGQGPEFLTYFQNEAQLEKSRLLSDRFSAERPKGSFSTLEIQRTEQGDSAMYLCASSLAGPPRGKNIQYFGAGTRLSVL.

J is TRBJ2-7 and V is TRBV14; checking the TCRdb D call of TRBD2 is not possible without DNA. Germline CDR1 is SGHDN and CDR2 is FVKESK. The CDR3 loop spans 12 amino acids. The CDR3 loop is CASSRGTYEQYF.

The chain joins TRBV28 to TRBJ2-7; the D call of TRBD2 rests on TCRdb alone, since no DNA is present to check it. In germline, CDR1 is MDHEN, CDR2 SYDVKM. The CDR3 consists of 16 residues. The CDR3 reads CASSTASGTGSYEQYF.

This chain uses TRBV7-2 with TRBJ2-2; TCRdb's D call of TRBD2 is untestable without DNA. Germline loops: CDR1 SGHTA, CDR2 FQGNSA. This CDR3 has 13 residues. The CDR3 region is CASSRSGRRELFF.